This T cell receptor (beta chain) was profiled in a study of CD8 T cells in ankylosing spondylitis. Whole-study results and caveats: Disease-associated clones were CD8+ and fairly uncommon in peripheral blood.

This clonotype has just a few counts. Its matching antigen is unknown. Each CDR3 protein is one row after TCRdb ran MiXCR on the 5' RACE reads. The top ten clones hold approximately 6.6% of a sample with about 220,000 distinct CDR3 sequences, more than 25% of them seen once. Trimming cost V 2 bases and J 2 bases, with 15 bases left between them. The CDR3 covers 15 residues. CDR1 and CDR2 from the germline V gene are DFQATT and SNEGSKA (reference sequence). The chain combines TRBV20-1 with TRBJ2-5, with a possible D match to TRBD2 (5 bases). This receptor was taken from a male donor with ankylosing spondylitis or in good health (not recorded which). The sequenced material came from blood, either unsorted or a sorted T cell fraction (not recorded which). CDR3 region: CSARREHTLQETQYF. The DNA for the CDR3 is TGCAGTGCTAGAAGGGAGCACACCCTACAAGAGACCCAGTACTTC.